Given below is one TCR beta chain in context. Its antigen is undetermined. V lost 4 bases to trimming and J lost 2 bases, with 10 bases between them. The CDR3 is 15 residues long. Germline V CDR1 and CDR2: SGHNT, YYREEE (reference sequence). Sequencing was performed with immunoSEQ multiplex PCR; in TCRdb, only in-frame clones are kept and a portion is missing. The top ten hold roughly 3.8% of the sample, which has roughly 31,000 clones, around 70% seen once. The sample is drawn from a study of vaccination effects on CD4 cells after COVID-19. Once cultured for around 11 days, the cells underwent separation to obtain CD4+ T cells.

This specimen consisted of CD4+ T cells from PBMCs cultured without peptide, obtained before COVID-19 vaccination. The sequence came from a human donor who received a COVID-19 vaccine. The V call is TRBV5-4, the J call TRBJ2-6; D might be TRBD1 or TRBD2, each matching 5 bases. CDR3 DNA sequence: TGTGCCAGCAGCCGGAGAGGGGCTGGGGCCAACGTCCTGACTTTC. It specifies CASSRRGAGANVLTF.